Listed here are 25 T cell receptor beta chains from one sample, sequenced in a study of cytomegalovirus exposure and HLA in healthy donors. A multiplex PCR was run with 60 Vbeta primers and 13 Jbeta primers. Sequenced by immunoSEQ multiplex PCR; TCRdb stores in-frame clones only, minus some. The repertoire has around 150,000 clones, about 86% of them found once; the top ten carry 4% to 6.5%. Sequencing was performed on PBMCs. These receptors all come from a woman aged 25 to 39 in good health and CMV-seronegative.

The rearrangement joins TRBV19 to TRBJ2-1, with no clear D. Looked up from germline, CDR1 is LNHDA and CDR2 is SQIVND (reference sequence). CDR3 length: 14 amino acids. V lost 4 bases and J lost 5, with 12 bases in between. CDR3 DNA: TGTGCCAGTAGTACTCCCGGGTTGCACAATGAGCAGTTCTTC. Its protein is CASSTPGLHNEQFF.

This clone has a handful of counts. The chain has TRBV6-5 and TRBJ1-4; 10 bases line up with TRBD1. This CDR3 region has 15 residues. V shed 6 bases and J 2 bases; nucleotides not matched to a gene: 3. Germline V lookup: CDR1 MNHEY, CDR2 SVGAGI. In DNA, the CDR3 is TGTGCCAGCAGCCGGGACAGGGGCACTAATGAAAAACTGTTTTTT. It encodes CASSRDRGTNEKLFF.

V gene TRBV19 combines with J gene TRBJ2-2; perhaps TRBD2 as D (6 bases). V was clipped by 10 bases and J by 2 bases, with 23 bases between them. The CDR3 has 17 residues. Germline V gene sequence: CDR1 LNHDA, CDR2 SQIVND (reference sequence). The CDR3 sequence: CATMISLGGANTGELFF. The CDR3 DNA reads TGTGCCACTATGATCAGCTTGGGGGGAGCTAACACCGGGGAGCTGTTTTTT.

The chain employs TRBV15 and TRBJ1-5; D might be TRBD1 (6 bases). Trimming pared 0 bases from V and 4 bases from J, leaving 16 bases between. The V gene's germline CDR1 is LNHNV and CDR2 YYDKDF (reference sequence). The CDR3 loop spans 17 amino acids. This chain's CDR3 is CATSRDWGGRGNQPQHF. The DNA for the CDR3 is TGTGCCACCAGCAGAGATTGGGGGGGGCGGGGGAATCAGCCCCAGCATTTT.

About this clone: This same CDR3 is encoded by further DNA sequences in the sample. The chain recombines TRBV15 with TRBJ1-5, with TRBD1 identical over 7 bases. This CDR3 is 15 amino acids long. J gave up 3 bases and V 3 bases, and 5 bases lay outside the gene matches. Germline-derived CDR1 and CDR2 are LNHNV and YYDKDF (reference sequence). The CDR3 reads CATSSQTGVNQPQHF. In DNA, the CDR3 is TGTGCCACCAGCAGCCAAACAGGGGTCAATCAGCCCCAGCATTTT.

This clone showed up just once. The rearrangement uses TRBV28 and TRBJ2-3; D is unresolved. CDR1 is MDHEN, CDR2 SYDVKM, per germline. Deletions cut 5 bases from V and 6 bases from J, with 9 bases between. The CDR3 consists of 12 residues. The CDR3 sequence: CASSPAQDTQYF. DNA of the CDR3: TGTGCCAGCAGTCCCGCTCAGGATACGCAGTATTTT. Full variable domain (missing parts from reference TRBV28 and TRBJ2-3): DVKVTQSSRYLVKRTGEKVFLECVQDMDHENMFWYRQDPGLGLRLIYFSYDVKMKEKGDIPEGYSVSREKKERFSLILESASTNQTSMYLCASSPAQDTQYFGPGTRLTVL.

The rearrangement uses TRBV7-3 and TRBJ2-2, with TRBD2 identical over 10 bases. The V and J ends lost 5 bases and 1 base, in that order; junction bases with no gene match: 4. Germline CDR1 and CDR2: SGHTA and FQGTGA. The length of the CDR3 is 16 residues. CDR3 nucleotide sequence: TGTGCCAGCAGCGACTTAGCGGGAGGGAACACCGGGGAGCTGTTTTTT. Amino acid sequence: CASSDLAGGNTGELFF.

The CDR3 sequence is CASIRGLAGNTGELFF. In nucleotides, the CDR3 is TGTGCCAGCATACGGGGACTAGCGGGAAACACCGGGGAGCTGTTTTTT. V usage is TRBV6-6 and J usage is TRBJ2-2; 13 bases align to TRBD2. Trimming took 7 bases from V and 2 from J; bases not matched to a gene: 4. The CDR3 has 16 residues. The V gene's germline CDR1 is MNHNY and CDR2 SVGAGI (reference sequence).

This clone has just a few counts. The rearrangement joins TRBV18 to TRBJ1-1; TRBD1 matches at 7 bases. CDR1 KGHSH and CDR2 LQKENI come from the germline V gene. The trim removed 4 bases at V and 0 bases at J, leaving 5 bases unmatched. The CDR3 has 15 residues. Here the CDR3 reads CASSQGAHMNTEAFF. The CDR3 DNA reads as TGTGCCAGCTCACAGGGGGCGCATATGAACACTGAAGCTTTCTTT.

This chain joins TRBV7-2 and TRBJ2-7; TRBD2 matches at 10 bases. V gave up 5 bases and J gave up 0 bases; unmatched junction bases: 4. Per the germline V gene, CDR1 is SGHTA and CDR2 is FQGNSA. The CDR3 has 15 residues. The CDR3 nucleotides are TGTGCCAGCAGCCTCAGCGGGGGGGCCTCCTACGAGCAGTACTTC. It is translated as CASSLSGGASYEQYF.

This clone appeared a few times. The V and J genes are TRBV29-1 and TRBJ2-5; possibly TRBD2 for D (5 bases). This CDR3 spans 13 amino acids. Looked up from germline, CDR1 is SQVTM and CDR2 is ANQGSEA. The ends were cut back, 8 bases at V and 1 base at J, with 14 bases in the middle. The CDR3 region has the DNA TGCAGCACGAGGGAACAGCCCCAAGAGACCCAGTACTTC. Its translation: CSTREQPQETQYF.

The J gene is TRBJ1-1, the V gene TRBV18; tentative D call: TRBD1 (6 bases). From germline, CDR1 is KGHSH and CDR2 LQKENI. V lost 4 bases and J 0 bases, leaving 12 bases between the germline ends. The CDR3 covers 15 residues. In nucleotides, the CDR3 is TGTGCCAGCTCACGGGGAGGGGGGATGAACACTGAAGCTTTCTTT. It is translated as CASSRGGGMNTEAFF.

The table lists this clone with a few counts. The J gene is TRBJ1-4, the V gene TRBV27, with D unresolved. V was cut by 2 bases and J by 10 bases, with 17 bases left in between. The CDR3 loop spans 15 amino acids. Germline CDR1 is MNHEY and CDR2 is SMNVEV (reference sequence). CDR3 sequence: CASSLKGGIRLKLFF. In nucleotides, the CDR3 is TGTGCCAGCAGTTTAAAAGGAGGTATCCGCTTAAAACTGTTTTTT.

V and J are TRBV19 and TRBJ1-1; D perhaps matches TRBD1 (5 bases). The CDR3 is 14 amino acids. Germline V lookup: CDR1 LNHDA, CDR2 SQIVND (reference sequence). V lost 8 bases, J lost 4 bases, and 17 bases lay in between. In DNA form, the CDR3 reads TGTGCCAGTCCCGGTCGGGGGGGGTCCACTGAAGCTTTCTTT. This gives the protein CASPGRGGSTEAFF. Variable domain in full (rest from reference TRBV19 and TRBJ1-1): DGGITQSPKYLFRKEGQNVTLSCEQNLNHDAMYWYRQDPGQGLRLIYYSQIVNDFQKGDIAEGYSVSREKKESFPLTVTSAQKNPTAFYLCASPGRGGSTEAFFGQGTRLTVV.

The V gene is TRBV5-4, the J gene TRBJ1-1; 9 bases map to TRBD1. The CDR3 sequence is 15 residues long. Germline CDR1 is SGHNT and CDR2 is YYREEE (reference sequence). The junction had 10 bases not matched to a gene; V was cut back by 1 base and J by 9 bases. CDR3 loop: CASSLTGGRLEKAFF. The CDR3 DNA sequence: TGTGCCAGCAGCTTGACAGGGGGCCGCCTTGAGAAAGCTTTCTTT. Full variable domain (outside the CDR3, taken from reference TRBV5-4 and TRBJ1-1): ETGVTQSPTHLIKTRGQQVTLRCSSQSGHNTVSWYQQALGQGPQFIFQYYREEENGRGNFPPRFSGLQFPNYSSELNVNALELDDSALYLCASSLTGGRLEKAFFGQGTRLTVV.

The chain links TRBV21-1 to TRBJ1-6; the table calls TRBD1, which could not be checked here. TRBV21-1 is reported as a pseudogene. The CDR3 runs 22 residues. The DNA of the CDR3 is TGTGCCAGCAGCAAAGCGCTGGAAGAGGGGGACAGTTTAGAGTTGTGGAATTCACCCCTCCACTTT. Its translation is CASSKALEEGDSLELWNSPLHF.

The V and J genes are TRBV7-2 and TRBJ1-1, with D possibly matching TRBD1 (5 bases). The CDR3 is 14 amino acids. Per the germline V gene, CDR1 is SGHTA and CDR2 is FQGNSA. Trimming stripped 6 bases from V and 0 bases from J, with 11 bases between. Written as DNA, the CDR3 is TGTGCCAGCAGACCCGACAGAATGAACACTGAAGCTTTCTTT. As protein: CASRPDRMNTEAFF.

DNA for the CDR3: TGCGCCAGCAGCTGGGGACCGGGACAGGGAGGGACCGGGGAGCTGTTTTTT. Its translation is CASSWGPGQGGTGELFF. V usage is TRBV5-1 and J usage is TRBJ2-2; TRBD1 agrees at 9 bases. Germline CDR1 is SGHRS and CDR2 is YFSETQ. The CDR3 has 17 residues. V trimming: 3 bases; J trimming: 5 bases; junction bases outside the gene matches: 11.

J is TRBJ1-5 and V is TRBV7-2; D is perhaps TRBD1 (5 bases). V gave up 1 base and J gave up 9 bases, with 25 bases separating them. The CDR3 runs 18 residues. CDR1 and CDR2 (germline): SGHTA, FQGNSA. CDR3 nucleotides: TGTGCCAGCAGCTTAGAAGGTTTTAGCAGGGTCAGTCCCACGCCCCAGCATTTT. As protein: CASSLEGFSRVSPTPQHF. The full variable domain, in which reference TRBV7-2 and TRBJ1-5 provide the parts outside the CDR3, is GAGVSQSPSNKVTEKGKDVELRCDPISGHTALYWYRQSLGQGLEFLIYFQGNSAPDKSGLPSDRFSAERTGGSVSTLTIQRTQQEDSAVYLCASSLEGFSRVSPTPQHFGDGTRLSIL.

The chain couples TRBV9 to TRBJ2-3; 10 bases line up with TRBD2. After removal of 2 bases from V and 6 bases from J, the junction contained 15 bases not matched to a gene. Germline assignment: CDR1 SGDLS and CDR2 YYNGEE. This CDR3 contains 18 residues. The CDR3 spells CASSVDRGLAGVIDTQYF. The CDR3 DNA is TGTGCCAGCAGCGTTGACAGGGGCCTAGCGGGGGTCATCGATACGCAGTATTTT. The entire variable domain, with the rest obtained from reference TRBV9 and TRBJ2-3, is as follows: DSGVTQTPKHLITATGQRVTLRCSPRSGDLSVYWYQQSLDQGLQFLIQYYNGEERAKGNILERFSAQQFPDLHSELNLSSLELGDSALYFCASSVDRGLAGVIDTQYFGPGTRLTVL.

This clone was observed once. The V call is TRBV14, the J call TRBJ1-2; TRBD1 is a possible D gene (6 bases). CDR3 length equals 13 residues. Germline CDR1 is SGHDN and CDR2 is FVKESK. V was shortened by 4 bases and J by 4 bases, with 10 bases between the two germline ends. The CDR3 sequence is CASSLGQSYGYTF. The DNA for the CDR3 is TGTGCCAGCAGCCTAGGACAGAGCTATGGCTACACCTTC.

The chain recombines TRBV14 with TRBJ1-1; possible D gene TRBD1, 5 bases. The CDR3 has 16 residues. CDR1 and CDR2 (germline): SGHDN, FVKESK. Trimming left V 4 bases short and J 4 bases short, with 19 bases between. The DNA for the CDR3 is TGTGCCAGCAGCCCTATCGGGACCGGAGGGGTCACTGAAGCTTTCTTT. It encodes CASSPIGTGGVTEAFF.

On this clone: The germline gene is not matched at one end of the junction; a read error may be the cause. The sample contains more than one DNA sequence encoding this CDR3. CDR3 in amino acids: CASSFAGSPEAFF. Written as DNA, the CDR3 is TGTGCCAGCAGCTTTGCGGGTTCACCTGAAGCCTTCTTT. This rearrangement joins TRBV11-2 to TRBJ1-1; D remains unclear. CDR1 and CDR2 (germline): SGHAT, FQNNGV. There are 13 residues in the CDR3.

This sequence joins TRBV30 and TRBJ1-3; D is uncertain. V was clipped by 3 bases and J by 2 bases, with 17 bases between them. The CDR3 has 16 amino acids. Germline-derived CDR1 and CDR2 are GTSNPN and SVGIG (reference sequence). CDR3 bases: TGTGCCTGGAGACCCCCTGCGTGGGGAGCTGGAAACACCATATATTTT. Translating it yields CAWRPPAWGAGNTIYF.

The rearrangement joins TRBV5-4 to TRBJ1-2, with 7 positions matching TRBD1. The length of the CDR3 is 17 residues. CDR1 SGHNT and CDR2 YYREEE come from the germline V gene (reference sequence). J was trimmed by 8 bases and V by 0 bases; bases with no gene match: 16. The CDR3 DNA is TGTGCCAGCAGCTTGGTTTACCTAGAGGGGGCAAGGGAGGGCTACACCTTC. It is translated as CASSLVYLEGAREGYTF.